These T cell receptor beta chains were read from a single sample in a study of CD8 T cells in ankylosing spondylitis. Using its own MiXCR run on the 5' RACE reads, TCRdb lists one record per CDR3 protein. The data show fewer than 350,000 distinct CDR3 sequences, 9.5% to 13% seen once. Specimen: blood, either unsorted or a sorted T cell fraction (not recorded which). These TCRs come from a female donor with ankylosing spondylitis or in good health (not recorded which). The CDR3 runs from the conserved cysteine through the conserved F or W. The D gene is left open where the match is weak. The listing skips clone size in some rows; elsewhere it reads once, few, many or a size class.

clone size	V gene	D gene	J gene	CDR3 DNA	CDR3 protein
many	TRBV29-1	.	TRBJ1-5	TGCAGCGTTACGGACGGTCGCAATCAGCCCCAGCATTTT	CSVTDGRNQPQHF
many	TRBV30	.	TRBJ1-5	TGTGCCTGGACTTTGGACACCAATCAGCCCCAGCATTTT	CAWTLDTNQPQHF
.	TRBV19	.	TRBJ2-1	TGTGCCAGTAGCCAGAAGAGCTCCTACAATGAGCAGTTCTTC	CASSQKSSYNEQFF
.	TRBV7-8	.	TRBJ2-1	TGTGCCAGCAGCTCCAGCGAATTGGCTGAGCAGTTCTTC	CASSSSELAEQFF
many	TRBV20-1	TRBD1	TRBJ1-6	TGCAGTGCTTACGACAGGGGCAATTCACCCCTCCACTTT	CSAYDRGNSPLHF
many	TRBV6-5	TRBD1	TRBJ1-6	TGTGCCAGCAGTTACTCTTCGATGGGGACAGACAATTCACCCCTCCACTTT	CASSYSSMGTDNSPLHF
.	TRBV5-1	TRBD1	TRBJ2-3	TGCGCCAGCAGCTTGGCACAGGGGGCAGATACGCAGTATTTT	CASSLAQGADTQYF
few	TRBV15	.	TRBJ1-4	TGTGCCACCATCCCGGACCTGGTGGCAGGGATTCGGGTTAATGAAAAACTGTTTTTT	CATIPDLVAGIRVNEKLFF
many	TRBV20-1	.	TRBJ1-4	TGCAGTGCTAGTCAGGGGGAAAAACTGTTTTTT	CSASQGEKLFF
.	TRBV2	TRBD1	TRBJ2-4	TGTGCCAGCAGTTTACAGGGGATAGCCAAAAACATTCAGTACTTC	CASSLQGIAKNIQYF
few	TRBV5-5	TRBD2	TRBJ2-3	TGTGCCAGCAGCTATCCGACTAGCGGGGCCACAGATACGCAGTATTTT	CASSYPTSGATDTQYF
few	TRBV20-1	.	TRBJ1-1	TGCATGATCACTGTCGAATCTGAAGCTTTCTTT	CMITVESEAFF
many	TRBV20-1	.	TRBJ2-1	TGCAGTGCTAGAGATATCGCCAGCTCCTACAATGAGCAGTTCTTC	CSARDIASSYNEQFF
many	TRBV27	TRBD1	TRBJ1-2	TGTGCCAGCAAGAAGACAGGGGTCTATGGCTACACCTTC	CASKKTGVYGYTF
many	TRBV20-1	.	TRBJ1-1	TGCAGTGCTAGAGATAGGGTAGCTGCTTTCTTT	CSARDRVAAFF
many	TRBV11-2	.	TRBJ2-1	TGTGCCAGCAGCTCCCGGGACTTCTACAATGAGCAGTTCTTC	CASSSRDFYNEQFF
many	TRBV12-3/TRBV12-4	.	TRBJ2-2	TGTGCCAGCAGACAGAGCCCGAACACCGGGGAGCTGTTTTTT	CASRQSPNTGELFF
few	TRBV11-2	.	TRBJ1-5	TGTGCCAGCAGCTTAGAGGCAACAGGCGGCAATCAGCCCCAGCATTTT	CASSLEATGGNQPQHF